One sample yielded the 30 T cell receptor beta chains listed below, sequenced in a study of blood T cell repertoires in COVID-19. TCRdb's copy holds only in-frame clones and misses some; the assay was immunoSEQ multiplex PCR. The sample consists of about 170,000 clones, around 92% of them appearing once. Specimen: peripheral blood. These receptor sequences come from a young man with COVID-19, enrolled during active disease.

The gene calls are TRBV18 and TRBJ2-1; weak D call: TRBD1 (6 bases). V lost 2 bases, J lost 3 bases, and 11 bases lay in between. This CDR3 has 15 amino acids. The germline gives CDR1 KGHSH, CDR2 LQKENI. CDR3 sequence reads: CASSPIQGLYNEQFF. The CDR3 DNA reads TGTGCCAGCTCACCAATACAGGGTCTCTACAATGAGCAGTTCTTC.

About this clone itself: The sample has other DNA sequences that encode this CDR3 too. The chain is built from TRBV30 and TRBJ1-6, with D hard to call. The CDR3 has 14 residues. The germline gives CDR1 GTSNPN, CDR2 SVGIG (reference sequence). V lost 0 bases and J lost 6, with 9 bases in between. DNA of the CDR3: TGTGCCTGGAGTGTAGGTACAGTTAATTCACCCCTCCACTTT. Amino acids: CAWSVGTVNSPLHF.

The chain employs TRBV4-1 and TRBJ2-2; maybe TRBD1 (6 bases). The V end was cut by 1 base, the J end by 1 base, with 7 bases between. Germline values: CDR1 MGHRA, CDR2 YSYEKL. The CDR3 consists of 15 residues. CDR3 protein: CASSQGTENTGELFF. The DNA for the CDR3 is TGCGCCAGCAGCCAAGGGACAGAGAACACCGGGGAGCTGTTTTTT.

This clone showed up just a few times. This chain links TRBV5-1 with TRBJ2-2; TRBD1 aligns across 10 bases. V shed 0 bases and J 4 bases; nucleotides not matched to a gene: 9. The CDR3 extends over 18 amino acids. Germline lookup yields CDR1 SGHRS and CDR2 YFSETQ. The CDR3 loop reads CASSLALGTGEVTGELFF. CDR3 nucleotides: TGCGCCAGCAGCTTGGCCCTAGGGACAGGGGAAGTCACCGGGGAGCTGTTTTTT.

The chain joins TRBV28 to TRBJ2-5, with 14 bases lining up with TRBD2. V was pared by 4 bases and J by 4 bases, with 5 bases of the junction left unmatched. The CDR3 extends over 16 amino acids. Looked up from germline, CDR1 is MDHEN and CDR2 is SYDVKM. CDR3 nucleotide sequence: TGTGCCAGCAGTTCCGGGACTAGCGGGAGAAGAGAGACCCAGTACTTC. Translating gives CASSSGTSGRRETQYF.

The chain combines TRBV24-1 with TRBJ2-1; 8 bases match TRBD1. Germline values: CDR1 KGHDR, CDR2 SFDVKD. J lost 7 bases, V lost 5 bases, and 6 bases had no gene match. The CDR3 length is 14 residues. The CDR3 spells CATSAGGARNEQFF. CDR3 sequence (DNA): TGTGCCACCAGTGCAGGGGGCGCAAGGAATGAGCAGTTCTTC.

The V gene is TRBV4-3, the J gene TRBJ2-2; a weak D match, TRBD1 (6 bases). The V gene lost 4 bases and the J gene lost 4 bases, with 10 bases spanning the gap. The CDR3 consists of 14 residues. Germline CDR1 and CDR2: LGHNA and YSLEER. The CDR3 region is CASSRGHSTGELFF. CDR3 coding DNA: TGCGCCAGCAGCCGGGGACATTCCACCGGGGAGCTGTTTTTT.

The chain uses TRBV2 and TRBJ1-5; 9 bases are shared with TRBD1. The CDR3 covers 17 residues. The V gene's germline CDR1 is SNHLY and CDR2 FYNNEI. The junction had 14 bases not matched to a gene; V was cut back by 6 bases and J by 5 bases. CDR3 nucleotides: TGTGCCAGCAGAGTCCCGGGACAGGGTCGGGTCCATCAGCCCCAGCATTTT. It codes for CASRVPGQGRVHQPQHF.

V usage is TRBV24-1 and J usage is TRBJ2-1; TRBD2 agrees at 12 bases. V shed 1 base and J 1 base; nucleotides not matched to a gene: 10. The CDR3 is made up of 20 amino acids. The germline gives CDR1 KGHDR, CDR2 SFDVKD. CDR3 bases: TGTGCCACCAGTGATTTTCGCCGACTAGCGGGAGAAGGGTCCTACAATGAGCAGTTCTTC. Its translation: CATSDFRRLAGEGSYNEQFF.

The CDR3 sequence: CASSFYQATEAFF. CDR3 sequence (DNA): TGTGCCAGCAGCTTTTACCAGGCCACTGAAGCTTTCTTT. This rearrangement joins TRBV5-4 to TRBJ1-1; D gene unclear. Germline CDR1 and CDR2: SGHNT and YYREEE (reference sequence). The CDR3 loop spans 13 amino acids. The V end was cut by 2 bases, the J end by 4 bases, with 9 bases between.

CDR3 residues: CASSPDRANYGYTF. The CDR3 coding sequence is TGTGCCAGCTCACCGGACAGAGCTAACTATGGCTACACCTTC. The V and J genes are TRBV18 and TRBJ1-2, with TRBD1 as a possible D gene (6 bases). Germline V lookup: CDR1 KGHSH, CDR2 LQKENI. This CDR3 spans 14 amino acids. Between the trimmed V and J ends, which lost 3 bases and 0 bases, there was a span of 8 bases.

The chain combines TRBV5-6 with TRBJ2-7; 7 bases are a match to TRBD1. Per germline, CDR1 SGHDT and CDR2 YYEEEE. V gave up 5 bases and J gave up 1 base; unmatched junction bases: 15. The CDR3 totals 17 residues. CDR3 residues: CASSLTPTGTVSYEQYF. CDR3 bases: TGTGCCAGCAGTTTAACTCCCACCGGGACAGTTTCCTACGAGCAGTACTTC.

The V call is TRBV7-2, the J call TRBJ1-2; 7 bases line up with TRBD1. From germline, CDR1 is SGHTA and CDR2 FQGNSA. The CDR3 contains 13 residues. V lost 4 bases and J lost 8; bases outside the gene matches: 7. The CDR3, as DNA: TGTGCCAGCAGCTCGGACAGGATCGGAGGCTACACCTTC. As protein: CASSSDRIGGYTF. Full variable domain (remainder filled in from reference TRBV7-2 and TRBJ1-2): GAGVSQSPSNKVTEKGKDVELRCDPISGHTALYWYRQSLGQGLEFLIYFQGNSAPDKSGLPSDRFSAERTGGSVSTLTIQRTQQEDSAVYLCASSSDRIGGYTFGSGTRLTVV.

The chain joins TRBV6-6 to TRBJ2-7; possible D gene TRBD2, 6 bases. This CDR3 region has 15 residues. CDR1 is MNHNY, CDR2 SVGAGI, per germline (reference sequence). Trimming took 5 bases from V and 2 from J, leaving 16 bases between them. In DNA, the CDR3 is TGTGCCAGCAGTCCTGGGAGGCGGGCCGCCTACGAGCAGTACTTC. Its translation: CASSPGRRAAYEQYF.

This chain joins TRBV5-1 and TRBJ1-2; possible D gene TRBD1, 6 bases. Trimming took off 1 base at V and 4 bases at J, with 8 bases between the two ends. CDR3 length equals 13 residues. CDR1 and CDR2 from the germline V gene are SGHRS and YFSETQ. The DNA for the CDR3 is TGCGCCAGCAGCTTGACAGGGAGCTATGGCTACACCTTC. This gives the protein CASSLTGSYGYTF.

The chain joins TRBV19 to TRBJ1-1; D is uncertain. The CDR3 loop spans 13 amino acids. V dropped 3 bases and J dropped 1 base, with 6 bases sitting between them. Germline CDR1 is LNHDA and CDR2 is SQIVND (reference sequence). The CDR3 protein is CASSMGKNTEAFF. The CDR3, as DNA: TGTGCCAGTAGTATGGGCAAGAACACTGAAGCTTTCTTT.

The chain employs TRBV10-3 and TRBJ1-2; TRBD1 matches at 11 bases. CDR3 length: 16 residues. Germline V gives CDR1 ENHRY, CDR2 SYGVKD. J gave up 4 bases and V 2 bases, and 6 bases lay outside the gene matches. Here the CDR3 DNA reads TGTGCCATCAGTGAGAGGGGGACAGGGGGGAGCTATGGCTACACCTTC. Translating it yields CAISERGTGGSYGYTF.

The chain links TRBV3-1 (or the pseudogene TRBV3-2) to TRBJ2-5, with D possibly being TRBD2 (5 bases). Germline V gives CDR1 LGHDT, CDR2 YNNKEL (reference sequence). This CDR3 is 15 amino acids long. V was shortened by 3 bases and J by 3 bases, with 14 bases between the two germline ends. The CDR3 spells CASSHGWSGKETQYF. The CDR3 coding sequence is TGTGCCAGCAGCCACGGTTGGTCGGGGAAAGAGACCCAGTACTTC.

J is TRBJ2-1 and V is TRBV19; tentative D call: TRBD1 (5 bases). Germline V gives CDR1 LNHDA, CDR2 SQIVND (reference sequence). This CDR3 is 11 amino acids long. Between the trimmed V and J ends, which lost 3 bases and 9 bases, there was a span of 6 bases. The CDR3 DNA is TGTGCCAGTAGTATTCAGGGTGAGCAGTTCTTC. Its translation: CASSIQGEQFF.

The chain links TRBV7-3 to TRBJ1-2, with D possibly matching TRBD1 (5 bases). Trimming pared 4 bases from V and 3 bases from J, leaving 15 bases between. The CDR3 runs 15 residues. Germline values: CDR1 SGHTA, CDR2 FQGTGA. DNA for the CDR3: TGTGCCAGCAGCTCATCCCCCAGGGCCGACTATGGCTACACCTTC. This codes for CASSSSPRADYGYTF.

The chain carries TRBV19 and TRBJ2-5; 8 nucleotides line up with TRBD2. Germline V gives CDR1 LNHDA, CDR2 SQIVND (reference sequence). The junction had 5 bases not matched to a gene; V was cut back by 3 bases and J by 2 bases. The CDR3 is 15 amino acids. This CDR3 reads CASSIGSGMQETQYF. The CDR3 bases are TGTGCCAGTAGTATCGGTAGCGGGATGCAAGAGACCCAGTACTTC.

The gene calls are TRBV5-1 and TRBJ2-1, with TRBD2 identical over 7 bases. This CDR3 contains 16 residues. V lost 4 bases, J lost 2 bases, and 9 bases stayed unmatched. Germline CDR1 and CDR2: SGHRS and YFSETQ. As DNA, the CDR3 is TGCGCCAGCAGCCCGGCAGGCGGGAGCCCCTACAATGAGCAGTTCTTC. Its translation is CASSPAGGSPYNEQFF.

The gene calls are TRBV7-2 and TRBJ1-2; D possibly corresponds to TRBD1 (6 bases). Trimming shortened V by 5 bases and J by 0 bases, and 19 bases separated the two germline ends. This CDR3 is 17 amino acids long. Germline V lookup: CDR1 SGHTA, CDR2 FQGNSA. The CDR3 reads CASSPRGSGAPNYGYTF. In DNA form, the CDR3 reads TGTGCCAGCAGCCCCCGAGGTTCAGGGGCTCCTAACTATGGCTACACCTTC. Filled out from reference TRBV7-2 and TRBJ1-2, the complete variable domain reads GAGVSQSPSNKVTEKGKDVELRCDPISGHTALYWYRQSLGQGLEFLIYFQGNSAPDKSGLPSDRFSAERTGGSVSTLTIQRTQQEDSAVYLCASSPRGSGAPNYGYTFGSGTRLTVV.

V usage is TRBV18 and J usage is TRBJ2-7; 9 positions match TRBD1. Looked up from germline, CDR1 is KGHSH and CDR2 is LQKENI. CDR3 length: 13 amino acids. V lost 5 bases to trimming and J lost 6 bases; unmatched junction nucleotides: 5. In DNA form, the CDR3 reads TGTGCCAGCTCAAAGACAGGGGGATTCGAGCAGTACTTC. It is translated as CASSKTGGFEQYF.

CDR3 amino acids: CASSLSVTGELFF. CDR3 DNA sequence: TGTGCCAGCAGTCTCAGCGTCACCGGGGAGCTGTTTTTT. This rearrangement joins TRBV2 to TRBJ2-2; D gene uncertain. The length of the CDR3 is 13 residues. Germline V gives CDR1 SNHLY, CDR2 FYNNEI. Trimming stripped 5 bases from V and 4 bases from J, with 8 bases between. The full variable domain, in which reference TRBV2 and TRBJ2-2 provide the parts outside the CDR3, is EPEVTQTPSHQVTQMGQEVILRCVPISNHLYFYWYRQILGQKVEFLVSFYNNEISEKSEIFDDQFSVERPDGSNFTLKIRSTKLEDSAMYFCASSLSVTGELFFGEGSRLTVL.

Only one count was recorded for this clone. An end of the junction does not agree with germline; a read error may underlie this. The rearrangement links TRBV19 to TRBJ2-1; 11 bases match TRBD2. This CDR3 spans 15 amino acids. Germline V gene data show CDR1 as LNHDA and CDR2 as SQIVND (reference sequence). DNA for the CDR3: TGTGCCAGTAGAATAGCGGGAGGGGGGTACAATGAGCAGTTCTTC. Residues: CASRIAGGGYNEQFF.

CDR3 bases: TGCAGCGTTGAAGATCGCGGCCAGCCCCAGCATTTT. It codes for CSVEDRGQPQHF. V is TRBV29-1 and J is TRBJ1-5; D is undetermined. Germline V gene sequence: CDR1 SQVTM, CDR2 ANQGSEA. The CDR3 covers 12 residues. Between the trimmed V and J ends, which lost 0 bases and 7 bases, there was a span of 7 bases.

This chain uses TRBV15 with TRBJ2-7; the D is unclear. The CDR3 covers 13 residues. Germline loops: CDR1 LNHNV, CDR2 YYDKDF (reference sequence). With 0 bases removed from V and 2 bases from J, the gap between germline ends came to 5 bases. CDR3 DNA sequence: TGTGCCACCAGCAGAGATGAGACCTACGAGCAGTACTTC. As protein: CATSRDETYEQYF.

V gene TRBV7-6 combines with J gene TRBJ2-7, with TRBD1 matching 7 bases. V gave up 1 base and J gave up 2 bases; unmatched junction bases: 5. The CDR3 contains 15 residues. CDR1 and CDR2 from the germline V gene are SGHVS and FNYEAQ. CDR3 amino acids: CASSLEDRMTYEQYF. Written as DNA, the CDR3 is TGTGCCAGCAGCTTAGAGGACAGGATGACCTACGAGCAGTACTTC.

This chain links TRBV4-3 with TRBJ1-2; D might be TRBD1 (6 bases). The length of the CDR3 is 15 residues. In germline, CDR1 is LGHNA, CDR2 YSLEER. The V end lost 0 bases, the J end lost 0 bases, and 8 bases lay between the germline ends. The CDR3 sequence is CASSQEDRANYGYTF. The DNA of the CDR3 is TGCGCCAGCAGCCAAGAGGACAGAGCTAACTATGGCTACACCTTC.